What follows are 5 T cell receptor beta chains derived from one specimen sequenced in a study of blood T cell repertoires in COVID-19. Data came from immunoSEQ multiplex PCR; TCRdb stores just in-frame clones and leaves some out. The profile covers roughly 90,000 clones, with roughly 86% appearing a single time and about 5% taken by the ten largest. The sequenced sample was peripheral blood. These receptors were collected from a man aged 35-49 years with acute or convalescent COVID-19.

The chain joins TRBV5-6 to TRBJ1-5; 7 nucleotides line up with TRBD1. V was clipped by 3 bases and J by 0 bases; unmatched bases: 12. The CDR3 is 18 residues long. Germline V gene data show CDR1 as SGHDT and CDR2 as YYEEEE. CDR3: CASSSTGASQYSNQPQHF. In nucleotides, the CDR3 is TGTGCCAGCAGCTCAACAGGGGCCTCCCAATATAGCAATCAGCCCCAGCATTTT.

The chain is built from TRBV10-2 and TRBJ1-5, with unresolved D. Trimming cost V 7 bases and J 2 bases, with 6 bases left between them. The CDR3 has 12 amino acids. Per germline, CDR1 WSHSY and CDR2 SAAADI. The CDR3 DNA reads TGCGCCAGCACTCAGGGCAATCAGCCCCAGCATTTT. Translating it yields CASTQGNQPQHF.

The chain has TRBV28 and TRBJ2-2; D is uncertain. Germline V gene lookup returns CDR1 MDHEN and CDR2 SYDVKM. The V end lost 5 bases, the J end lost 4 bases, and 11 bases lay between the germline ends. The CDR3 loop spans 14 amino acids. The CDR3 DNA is TGTGCCAGCAGTCTAGACTTCGGCACCGGGGAGCTGTTTTTT. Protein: CASSLDFGTGELFF.

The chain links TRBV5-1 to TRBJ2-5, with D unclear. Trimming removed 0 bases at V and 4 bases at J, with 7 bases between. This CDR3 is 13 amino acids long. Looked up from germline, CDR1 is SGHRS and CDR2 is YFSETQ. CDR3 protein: CASSLGHGETQYF. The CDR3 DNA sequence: TGCGCCAGCAGCTTGGGACATGGAGAGACCCAGTACTTC.

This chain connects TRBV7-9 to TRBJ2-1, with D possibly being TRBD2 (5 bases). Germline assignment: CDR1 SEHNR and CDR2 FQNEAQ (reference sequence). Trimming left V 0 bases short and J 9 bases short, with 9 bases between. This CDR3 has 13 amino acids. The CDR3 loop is CASSLAGVAEQFF. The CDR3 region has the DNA TGTGCCAGCAGCTTAGCGGGAGTGGCTGAGCAGTTCTTC. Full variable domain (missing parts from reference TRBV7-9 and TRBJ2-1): DTGVSQNPRHKITKRGQNVTFRCDPISEHNRLYWYRQTLGQGPEFLTYFQNEAQLEKSRLLSDRFSAERPKGSFSTLEIQRTEQGDSAMYLCASSLAGVAEQFFGPGTRLTVL.